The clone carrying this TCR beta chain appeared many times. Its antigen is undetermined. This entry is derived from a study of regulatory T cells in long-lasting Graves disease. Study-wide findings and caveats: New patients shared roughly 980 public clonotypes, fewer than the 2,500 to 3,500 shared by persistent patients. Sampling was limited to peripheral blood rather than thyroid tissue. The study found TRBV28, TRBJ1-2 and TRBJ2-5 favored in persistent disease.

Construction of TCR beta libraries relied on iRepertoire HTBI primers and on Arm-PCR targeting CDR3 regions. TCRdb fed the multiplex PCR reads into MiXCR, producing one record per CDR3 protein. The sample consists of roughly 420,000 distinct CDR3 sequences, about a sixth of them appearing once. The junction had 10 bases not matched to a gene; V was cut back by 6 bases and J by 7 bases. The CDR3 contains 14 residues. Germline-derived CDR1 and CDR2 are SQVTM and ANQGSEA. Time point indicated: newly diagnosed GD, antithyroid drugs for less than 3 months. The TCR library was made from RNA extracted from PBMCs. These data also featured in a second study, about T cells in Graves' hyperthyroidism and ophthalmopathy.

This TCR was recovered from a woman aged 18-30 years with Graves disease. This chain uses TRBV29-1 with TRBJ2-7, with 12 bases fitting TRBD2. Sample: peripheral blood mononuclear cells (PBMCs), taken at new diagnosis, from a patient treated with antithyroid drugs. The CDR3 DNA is TGCAGCGTCAACCTGGGACTAGCGGGCAGTGAGCAGTACTTC. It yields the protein CSVNLGLAGSEQYF.